Listed here are 9 T cell receptor beta chains from one sample, sequenced in a study of blood T cells in healthy people across ages. For the second PCR, which ran for about 7 to 12 cycles, a sample-barcoded 5' primer and a J-beta primer mix were used. MiXCR, applied by TCRdb to the 5' RACE reads, yields one record per CDR3 protein. In the table there are about a million distinct CDR3 sequences, under 50% of which are singletons. Material: blood. The receptors were gathered from a man aged 25-45 years in good health.

This clonotype has more than one count but fewer than ten. The CDR3: CASSLGEQGSYEQYF. In DNA, the CDR3 is TGTGCCAGCAGCTTGGGGGAGCAGGGATCCTACGAGCAGTACTTC. V gene TRBV5-5 combines with J gene TRBJ2-7; D might be TRBD1 or TRBD2, each matching 5 bases. Germline loops: CDR1 SGHKS, CDR2 YYEKEE (reference sequence). V dropped 0 bases and J dropped 1 base, with 11 bases sitting between them. The CDR3 loop spans 15 amino acids.

In its sample, this clonotype was seen a few times. This chain uses TRBV28 with TRBJ1-2, with D tentatively TRBD1 (6 bases). This CDR3 spans 15 amino acids. The germline CDR1 and CDR2 sequences are MDHEN and SYDVKM. With 3 bases removed from V and 8 bases from J, the gap between germline ends came to 19 bases. Here the CDR3 reads CASSLNGVGGRGYTF. The CDR3 DNA reads TGTGCCAGCAGTTTGAATGGCGTTGGGGGGCGAGGCTACACCTTC.

The chain employs TRBV3-1 and TRBJ1-6; D gene uncertain. Germline V gives CDR1 LGHDT, CDR2 YNNKEL (reference sequence). CDR3 length: 14 residues. Trimming removed 1 base from V and 7 bases from J, with 8 bases in between. The CDR3 region is CASSQGNGNSPLHF. The CDR3 bases are TGTGCCAGCAGCCAAGGAAACGGGAATTCACCCCTCCACTTT.

This clonotype came up a few times. The chain carries TRBV3-1 and TRBJ2-3; D not certain. CDR1 is LGHDT, CDR2 YNNKEL, per germline (reference sequence). V lost 2 bases to trimming and J lost 1 base, with 13 bases between them. The CDR3 has 16 amino acids. CDR3 region: CASSQKEGRGTDTQYF. The DNA of the CDR3 is TGTGCCAGCAGCCAAAAAGAAGGACGGGGCACAGATACGCAGTATTTT.

The sample holds a few counts of this clonotype. This chain uses TRBV6-4 with TRBJ2-1; possibly TRBD2 for D (6 bases). The V and J ends lost 0 bases and 8 bases respectively, with 14 bases between them. This CDR3 contains 15 residues. Germline CDR1 and CDR2: MRHNA and SNTAGT. CDR3 loop: CASSDSTGDLHEQFF. In DNA form, the CDR3 reads TGTGCCAGCAGTGACTCGACGGGGGACCTCCATGAGCAGTTCTTC.

This sequence joins TRBV12-3 or TRBV12-4 and TRBJ1-5; a possible D gene is TRBD1 (6 bases). Between the trimmed V and J ends, which lost 6 bases and 7 bases, there was a span of 10 bases. This CDR3 has 12 residues. The CDR3 spells CASREGTQPQHF. Written as DNA, the CDR3 is TGTGCCAGCAGGGAAGGGACACAGCCCCAGCATTTT.

Points on this clonotype: A junction end diverges from the germline sequence, so it may reflect a read error. The V call is TRBV10-3, the J call TRBJ2-4, with 7 bases that match TRBD1. The CDR3 covers 16 residues. Germline CDR1 is ENHRY and CDR2 is SYGVKD. The CDR3 loop reads CAISERGLEARNIQYF. The CDR3 nucleotides read TGTGCCATCAGTGAAAGGGGGCTTGAGGCCAGAAACATTCAGTACTTC.

This clonotype occurred many times. V and J are TRBV20-1 and TRBJ2-3; TRBD1 or TRBD2 may be the D gene (6 bases each). CDR3 size: 17 residues. V was cut by 3 bases and J by 1 base, with 20 bases left in between. Germline lookup yields CDR1 DFQATT and CDR2 SNEGSKA (reference sequence). The DNA for the CDR3 is TGCAGTGCTAGCAGAGGGGGTCCGGGGGCTGGCACAGATACGCAGTATTTT. This encodes CSASRGGPGAGTDTQYF.

The rearrangement joins TRBV10-3 to TRBJ2-3; D is perhaps TRBD1 or TRBD2 (5 bases each). CDR1 is ENHRY and CDR2 is SYGVKD in the germline V gene. V lost 9 bases and J lost 6, with 13 bases in between. The CDR3 consists of 12 residues. CDR3 DNA: TGTGCCATAATGGACGGGACGGATACGCAGTATTTT. Protein: CAIMDGTDTQYF.